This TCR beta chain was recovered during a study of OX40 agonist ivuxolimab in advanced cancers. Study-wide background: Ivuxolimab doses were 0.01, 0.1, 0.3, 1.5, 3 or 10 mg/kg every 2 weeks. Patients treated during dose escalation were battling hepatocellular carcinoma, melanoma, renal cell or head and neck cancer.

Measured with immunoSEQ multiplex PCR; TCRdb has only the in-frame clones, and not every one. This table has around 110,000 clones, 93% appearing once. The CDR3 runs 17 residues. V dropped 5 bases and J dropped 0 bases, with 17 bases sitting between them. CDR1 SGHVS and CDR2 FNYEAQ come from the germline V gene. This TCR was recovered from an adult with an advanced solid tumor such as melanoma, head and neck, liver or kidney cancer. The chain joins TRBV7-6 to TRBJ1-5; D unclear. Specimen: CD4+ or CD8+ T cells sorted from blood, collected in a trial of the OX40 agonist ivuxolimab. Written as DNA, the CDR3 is TGTGCCAGCAGCCCTAGATCTGGTTCTTATAGCAATCAGCCCCAGCATTTT. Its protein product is CASSPRSGSYSNQPQHF.